This T cell receptor (beta chain) was observed in a study of shared clonotypes between healthy human individuals. Study-level points and caveats: As a rule, naive subsets had a larger estimated richness than memory subsets.

On this clone: Its matching antigen is unknown.

Naive CD8 cells were CD45RO-negative, positively selected for CCR7, excluding terminally differentiated effector memory CD45RA+ cells. The study drew its donors from healthy HIV-negative adults without recent acute infections or vaccinations. Some clones are missing from TCRdb's copy, which holds only in-frame ones; the method was immunoSEQ multiplex PCR. The profile shows around 620,000 clones, around 95% of them singletons. This CDR3 has 14 amino acids. With 5 bases removed from V and 4 bases from J, the gap between germline ends came to 14 bases. From germline, CDR1 is SEHNR and CDR2 FQNEAQ (reference sequence).

Sequenced sample: naive CD8+ T cells sorted from blood. The sequence was obtained from a young woman in good health. The chain couples TRBV7-9 to TRBJ1-2; D possibly corresponds to TRBD1 (6 bases). CDR3 coding DNA: TGTGCCAGCAGCCCACGGGACAACCGCTATGGCTACACCTTC. Amino acids: CASSPRDNRYGYTF.